This T cell receptor beta chain comes out of a study of blood T cells in healthy people across ages. This clonotype was seen a few times. Its antigen is as yet unknown. A J-beta primer mix and a sample-barcoded 5' primer were used in a second PCR of about 6 to 12 cycles. TCRdb reanalysed the 5' RACE reads using MiXCR and keeps one entry per CDR3 protein. The repertoire holds 700,000 to 1,000,000 distinct CDR3 sequences, with approximately 44% as singletons. Findings and limits, study-wide: The authors considered diversity estimates from one million T cells to be underestimates. More naive CD4+ cells and higher diversity marked long-lived donors relative to aged donors.

V was pared by 1 base and J by 3 bases, with 5 bases of the junction left unmatched. Germline values: CDR1 DFQATT, CDR2 SNEGSKA (reference sequence). This CDR3 region has 14 residues. The source of this sequence is a man aged 55-75 years in good health. This sequence joins TRBV20-1 and TRBJ1-2, with TRBD1 identical over 7 bases. The source material was blood. The CDR3 bases are TGCAGTGCTAGAGCCCGACAGGGCCACTATGGCTACACCTTC. This codes for CSARARQGHYGYTF.